This T cell receptor (beta chain) is from a study of cytomegalovirus exposure and HLA in healthy donors. The CDR3 totals 16 residues. The primer mix had 60 Vbeta and 13 Jbeta primers. Some clones are missing from TCRdb's copy, which holds only in-frame ones; the method was immunoSEQ multiplex PCR. The data show some 160,000 clones, 60% to 80% seen once. V gene TRBV21-1 combines with J gene TRBJ1-5. TRBV21-1 is given as a pseudogene. This receptor was identified in a woman aged 25 to 39 in good health and CMV-seronegative. The sample was PBMCs. For the CDR3, the DNA is TGTGCCAGCAGGGGGGGACCGGGGAATAGCAATCAGCCCCAGCATTTT. Amino acids: CASRGGPGNSNQPQHF.